A single T cell receptor beta chain is shown here with its context. This sample was taken from a study of cytomegalovirus exposure and HLA in healthy donors. The ends were cut back, 9 bases at V and 0 bases at J, with 12 bases in the middle. The CDR3 extends over 14 amino acids. Germline CDR1 and CDR2: ENHRY and SYGVKD. Vbeta (60) and Jbeta (13) primers were used in the PCR. Generated by immunoSEQ multiplex PCR, the TCRdb table keeps only in-frame clones and is missing some. The sample has approximately 200,000 clones, about four fifths seen once. The clonotype originates from a boy between 10 and 17 years old in good health and CMV-seronegative. The rearrangement joins TRBV10-3 to TRBJ1-3; D uncertain. The sequenced sample consisted of PBMCs. CDR3 in DNA: TGTGCCATTCAGGAAAACCTCTCTGGAAACACCATATATTTT. Translated: CAIQENLSGNTIYF.